This TCR beta chain was captured in a study of CD8+ T cells in alopecia areata. This CDR3 region has 16 residues. CDR1 is LNHNV, CDR2 YYDKDF, per germline (reference sequence). V lost 1 base to trimming and J lost 7 bases, with 16 bases between them. RNA was isolated and reverse transcribed to cDNA, the sequencing template. Sequencing used immunoSEQ multiplex PCR; TCRdb keeps in-frame clones, though not all of them. The sample has 200,000 to 250,000 clones, approximately 72% seen once; the top ten hold more than 1%. Study findings and constraints: While patients received tofacitinib, many expanded lesional clones remained present in scalp and blood. For patients receiving tofacitinib, scalp clonality and expanded CD8+ clones among the top 100 significantly decreased.

Regarding treatment: oral pan-JAK inhibitor, 5-10 mg twice daily. Peripheral blood samples and lesional scalp punch biopsies were obtained from alopecia areata patients. Sorting of PBMCs yielded the CD4+ and CD8+ T cells. Concerning this clone: What it binds is unknown.

The chain couples TRBV15 to TRBJ1-4, with a tentative D call TRBD1 (6 bases). This TCR was sampled from a human donor with alopecia areata. This specimen was CD4+ T cells sorted from blood, taken at week 44, from a patient treated with tofacitinib. CDR3 protein: CATSRALTGAGEKLFF. For the CDR3, the DNA is TGTGCCACCAGCAGAGCCCTAACGGGGGCAGGTGAAAAACTGTTTTTT.